This paragraph reports one TCR beta chain. Its antigen remains unknown. After removal of 6 bases from V and 7 bases from J, the junction contained 10 bases not matched to a gene. The CDR3 consists of 15 residues. Germline V gene lookup returns CDR1 SGHTA and CDR2 FQGNSA. This record comes from a study of shared clonotypes between healthy human individuals. Study-wide results and limits: Rarefaction indicated that sorted-subset sequencing remained incomplete although depth was large. All-four-donor shared clonotypes had higher generation probabilities than non-shared clonotypes did.

Every subset had its genomic DNA shared out evenly among several immunoSEQ plates. Assay used: immunoSEQ multiplex PCR; TCRdb lists only in-frame clones, some missing. The sample holds over 1.4 million clones, 96% seen once. The clonotype comes from a young man in good health. Input material: naive CD4+ T cells sorted from blood. Subset indicated: CD45RA+ positively selected. This chain joins TRBV7-2 and TRBJ2-1; 9 bases are a match to TRBD1. This CDR3 reads CASRLPGQGGNEQFF. In nucleotides, the CDR3 is TGTGCCAGCAGATTACCGGGACAGGGAGGGAATGAGCAGTTCTTC.